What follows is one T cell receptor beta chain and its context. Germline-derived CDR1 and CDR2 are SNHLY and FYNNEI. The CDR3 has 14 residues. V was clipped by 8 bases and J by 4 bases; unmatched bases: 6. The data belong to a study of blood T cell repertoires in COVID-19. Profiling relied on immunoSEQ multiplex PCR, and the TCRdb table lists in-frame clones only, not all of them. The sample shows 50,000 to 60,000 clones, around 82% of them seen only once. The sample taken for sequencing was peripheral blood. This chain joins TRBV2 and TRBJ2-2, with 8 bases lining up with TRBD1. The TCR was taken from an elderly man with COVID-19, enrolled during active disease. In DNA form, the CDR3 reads TGTGCCAGCCGGGACAGGTCGGGCACCGGGGAGCTGTTTTTT. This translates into CASRDRSGTGELFF.